This entry concerns a single T cell receptor beta chain. At the DNA level, this CDR3 is encoded by other sequences in the same sample as well. This sample is drawn from a study of blood T cell repertoires in COVID-19. On the study more broadly: Acute and convalescent COVID-19 specimens originated in the United States, Italy and Spain. From T cells, B-cell-depleted T cells, or PBMCs came the material, which was cDNA or gDNA.

V trimming: 3 bases; J trimming: 3 bases; junction bases outside the gene matches: 2. The germline V gene has CDR1 DFQATT and CDR2 SNEGSKA (reference sequence). CDR3 length equals 13 residues. Authors' analysis steps: It was from reference gene primer amplification that nucleated cell counts were estimated. Produced via immunoSEQ multiplex PCR; TCRdb's table is partial and in-frame only. The DNA gave D and trimming, while V, J and clone size come from that table. The table has a few hundred thousand clones, around 84% seen once. The V gene is TRBV20-1, the J gene TRBJ1-2; 9 nucleotides match TRBD1. Sequences were obtained from peripheral blood. The TCR comes from a human donor with acute or convalescent COVID-19. The donor label of this sample is uncertain. The CDR3: CSASRDRDYGYTF. In DNA, the CDR3 is TGCAGTGCTAGTAGGGACAGGGACTATGGCTACACCTTC.